These 12 T cell receptor beta chains share one sample of origin, sequenced in a study of cytomegalovirus exposure and HLA in healthy donors. Amplification used 60 Vbeta primers and 13 Jbeta primers. Assay used: immunoSEQ multiplex PCR; TCRdb lists only in-frame clones, some missing. The sample carries over 130,000 clones, 79% recorded once. Material for sequencing was PBMCs. Receptors were obtained from a man aged 50 or older in good health and CMV-seropositive.

This clone has just a few counts. The rearrangement joins TRBV7-9 to TRBJ2-3, with D possibly matching TRBD1 (6 bases). The CDR3 is 16 residues long. Germline CDR1 and CDR2: SEHNR and FQNEAQ (reference sequence). Trimming pared 4 bases from V and 0 bases from J, leaving 14 bases between. CDR3 in DNA: TGTGCCAGCAGCTCGCAGACAGGAGCTAGCACAGATACGCAGTATTTT. Translated, it gives CASSSQTGASTDTQYF. Full variable domain (remainder filled in from reference TRBV7-9 and TRBJ2-3): DTGVSQNPRHKITKRGQNVTFRCDPISEHNRLYWYRQTLGQGPEFLTYFQNEAQLEKSRLLSDRFSAERPKGSFSTLEIQRTEQGDSAMYLCASSSQTGASTDTQYFGPGTRLTVL.

A single count supports this clone. The chain couples TRBV29-1 to TRBJ2-5, with no clear D. Germline V lookup: CDR1 SQVTM, CDR2 ANQGSEA. The CDR3 has 15 residues. Between the trimmed V and J ends, which lost 2 bases and 5 bases, there was a span of 18 bases. The CDR3 DNA reads TGCAGCGTTGAATATGGTAGCTTGTCTGCGGAGACCCAGTACTTC. This codes for CSVEYGSLSAETQYF.

The V and J genes are TRBV29-1 and TRBJ1-6; weak D call: TRBD1 (6 bases). Per the germline V gene, CDR1 is SQVTM and CDR2 is ANQGSEA. V lost 7 bases, J lost 7 bases, and 17 bases lay in between. This CDR3 contains 14 residues. CDR3 nucleotide sequence: TGCAGCGGGGCCTCGGACAGATCGAATTCACCCCTCCACTTT. Protein sequence: CSGASDRSNSPLHF. Complete variable domain (other parts from reference TRBV29-1 and TRBJ1-6): SAVISQKPSRDICQRGTSLTIQCQVDSQVTMMFWYRQQPGQSLTLIATANQGSEATYESGFVIDKFPISRPNLTFSTLTVSNMSPEDSSIYLCSGASDRSNSPLHFGNGTRLTVT.

This clone showed up just once. The CDR3 DNA reads as TGTGCCAGCAGCGACACAGGCAATCCACGAAACACCATATATTTT. Translating it yields CASSDTGNPRNTIYF. The chain couples TRBV25-1 to TRBJ1-3; tentative D call: TRBD1 (5 bases). There are 15 residues in the CDR3. The germline CDR1 and CDR2 sequences are MGHDK and SYGVNS. Trimming removed 6 bases from V and 5 bases from J, with 17 bases in between.

The genes are TRBV28 and TRBJ1-5, with D possibly TRBD1 on 6 matching bases. Germline V gene data show CDR1 as MDHEN and CDR2 as SYDVKM. V shed 5 bases and J shed 1 base, with 12 bases lying between them. The CDR3 sequence is 15 residues long. CDR3 bases: TGTGCCAGCAGTACACATGGGGGCAGCAATCAGCCCCAGCATTTT. Translation: CASSTHGGSNQPQHF.

The genes are TRBV12-2 and TRBJ1-5; no DNA check was done on the table's D call, TRBD1. TRBV12-2 is labeled a pseudogene. This CDR3 is built from 15 residues. This CDR3 is CASRLVAGCNQPQHF. The CDR3 nucleotides are TGTGCAAGTCGCTTAGTCGCAGGGTGTAATCAGCCCCAGCATTTT.

V is TRBV19 and J is TRBJ1-3, with unresolved D. The CDR3 extends over 13 amino acids. V dropped 7 bases and J dropped 0 bases, with 7 bases sitting between them. From germline, CDR1 is LNHDA and CDR2 SQIVND (reference sequence). The CDR3 region has the DNA TGTGCCAGTACACTCTACTCTGGAAACACCATATATTTT. Translated: CASTLYSGNTIYF.

This chain connects TRBV7-8 to TRBJ2-7; D possibly corresponds to TRBD1 (5 bases). Germline V lookup: CDR1 SGHVS, CDR2 FQNEAQ. The CDR3 loop spans 14 amino acids. V shed 0 bases and J shed 2 bases, with 8 bases lying between them. In DNA, the CDR3 is TGTGCCAGCAGCTTAGCCAGGGCCGCCTACGAGCAGTACTTC. As protein: CASSLARAAYEQYF.

V and J are TRBV7-6 and TRBJ1-5; the D is unclear. CDR3 length: 13 residues. V lost 1 base to trimming and J lost 6 bases, with 7 bases between them. CDR1 and CDR2 from the germline V gene are SGHVS and FNYEAQ. CDR3 DNA: TGTGCCAGCAGCTTAGGCATTAGTCAGCCCCAGCATTTT. Translation: CASSLGISQPQHF.

This sequence joins TRBV19 and TRBJ2-1; unclear D gene. Germline CDR1 and CDR2: LNHDA and SQIVND (reference sequence). V lost 1 base and J lost 2, with 12 bases in between. CDR3 length: 16 amino acids. This CDR3 is CASSIVFSSAYNEQFF. As DNA, the CDR3 is TGTGCCAGTAGTATAGTTTTTTCGAGCGCCTACAATGAGCAGTTCTTC.

This clone appeared once. This chain connects TRBV5-1 to TRBJ2-5; 12 bases match TRBD2. CDR1 and CDR2 (germline): SGHRS, YFSETQ. V shed 2 bases, J shed 4 bases, and the junction held 6 bases outside the gene matches. This CDR3 has 16 residues. The CDR3: CASSFLAGGPGETQYF. DNA of the CDR3: TGCGCCAGCAGCTTCCTAGCGGGAGGGCCGGGAGAGACCCAGTACTTC.

This clone showed up just a few times. The chain employs TRBV5-1 and TRBJ2-1; TRBD2 aligns across 7 bases. Unmatched junction bases numbered 6, after V lost 3 bases and J lost 0 bases. The CDR3 loop spans 16 amino acids. Germline V gives CDR1 SGHRS, CDR2 YFSETQ. CDR3 sequence reads: CASSSSGTNSYNEQFF. The CDR3 DNA reads as TGCGCCAGCAGCTCTAGCGGAACTAACTCCTACAATGAGCAGTTCTTC.